These T cell receptor beta chains were read from a single sample in a study of CD8+CD57+ T cells in acquired aplastic anemia. TCRdb independently ran MiXCR on the reads; one entry per CDR3 protein. The sample includes about 120,000 distinct CDR3 sequences, approximately 50% of them seen just once. The sequenced sample consisted of sorted CD4+, CD8+, or CD8+CD57+ T cells (not recorded which) from PBMCs. These receptors all stem from a human donor with aplastic anemia. Each CDR3 is given with its conserved first and last residue. The order of the fields is V gene, J gene, clone size, CDR3 protein. Clone size is not always given. Where it is, it says once, few, many or a class for expanded clones.

TRBV20-1	TRBJ1-1	NA	CSADRTNWPMNTEAFF
TRBV2	TRBJ1-5	NA	CASSDVGNQPQHF
TRBV10-3	TRBJ1-2	once	CAIFIPHRAGYTF
TRBV7-3	TRBJ1-1	NA	CASSLNPGGTEAFF
TRBV2	TRBJ2-2	NA	CASSSGTSTAGELFF
TRBV20-1	TRBJ2-5	few	CSATGETQYF
TRBV15	TRBJ2-7	NA	CATSRAPQGPEPEQYF
TRBV7-2	TRBJ2-7	NA	CASSSFSGYEQYF
TRBV29-1	TRBJ2-5	many	CSAGRLEYQETQYF
TRBV7-8	TRBJ1-6	NA	CASSLWAGGPGSPLHF
TRBV28	TRBJ1-2	few	CASSPVLAANYGYTF
TRBV6-1	TRBJ1-6	many	CASWARNSPLHF
TRBV6-1	TRBJ2-3	many	CASSIQGGTQYF
TRBV2	TRBJ1-5	NA	CGSNYRGDQPQHF
TRBV10-3	TRBJ2-1	NA	CAISEAERGLSYNEQFF
TRBV20-1	TRBJ2-3	few	CSARALEGTHYTQYF
TRBV5-8	TRBJ2-7	NA	CASSHGLPEQYF
TRBV13	TRBJ1-1	few	CASSLENKNTEAFF
TRBV7-2	TRBJ2-7	NA	CASRGGRDEQYF
TRBV2	TRBJ2-1	NA	CASSRTSGTYNEQFF
TRBV7-9	TRBJ1-1	many	CASSLTTGAEAFF
TRBV19	TRBJ1-5	NA	CASTRDSPNQPQHF
TRBV9	TRBJ1-2	NA	CASSGQTGAVGNFGYTF
TRBV7-6	TRBJ2-7	NA	CASSIGDFSYEQYF
TRBV20-1	TRBJ1-1	NA	CSASGQLNTEAFF
TRBV20-1	TRBJ2-7	NA	CSARDRDRSSYEQYF
TRBV19	TRBJ1-1	NA	CASKSGERDTEAFF
TRBV6-1	TRBJ2-3	few	CASKWAGGPDTQYF
TRBV6-1	TRBJ2-7	NA	CASNRGLGPYEQYF
TRBV2	TRBJ2-1	NA	CASSPAGSYNEQFF
TRBV20-1	TRBJ1-1	NA	CSARETGRYEAFF
TRBV29-1	TRBJ1-2	few	CSVHGTLYGYTF
TRBV29-1	TRBJ2-5	NA	CSVKYRRSTQETQYF
TRBV10-3	TRBJ1-4	NA	CAISKGAGQTINEKLFF
TRBV24-1	TRBJ1-2	many	CATSPGGNYGYTF
TRBV10-2	TRBJ2-7	NA	CASLTGTYEQYF
TRBV11-1	TRBJ2-3	NA	CASSAGLAGVGDTQYF